This TCR beta chain was profiled in a study of neurological immune-mediated disorders. In germline, CDR1 is SGHRS, CDR2 YFSETQ. Trimming cost V 4 bases and J 2 bases; bases outside gene matches: 5. CDR3 length: 15 amino acids. TCRdb ran MiXCR on the 5' RACE reads and lists one entry per CDR3 protein. Found here are tens of thousands of distinct CDR3 sequences, 9.5% to 15% of them singletons; the top ten hold roughly 10%. This clonotype came up many times. The TCR was taken from a woman between 55 and 75 years old with HTLV-1-associated myelopathy (HAM/TSP). V usage is TRBV5-1 and J usage is TRBJ2-2; 7 positions agree with TRBD1. The source material was PBMCs. The CDR3 region has the DNA TGCGCCAGCAGCCCGCGACAGGGAAACACCGGGGAGCTGTTTTTT. This sequence encodes CASSPRQGNTGELFF.